This T cell receptor beta chain was captured in a study of blood T cell repertoires in COVID-19. Whole-study context: PBMCs, B-cell-depleted T cells, or T cells were the source of the cDNA or gDNA that made up the material.

The CDR3 runs 14 residues. V lost 1 base and J lost 5; bases outside the gene matches: 2. Germline values: CDR1 SEHNR, CDR2 FQNEAQ (reference sequence). Source study methods: Reference gene primer amplification in the assay estimated nucleated cell counts. Clones were sequenced by immunoSEQ multiplex PCR, and TCRdb holds only the in-frame ones, with some missing. That table gives V, J and clone size, and the DNA gave D and trimming. The data contain about 220,000 clones, 82% of them singletons. Adults between roughly 18 and 95 years of age took part from approximately 24 US areas. Cohort 3 donors were reported recovered after two negative PCRs, clearance, or symptom resolution.

This clonotype was obtained from a woman between 55 and 75 years old who had recovered from COVID-19. The chain joins TRBV7-9 to TRBJ2-5, with 9 nucleotides matching TRBD1. Material for sequencing was PBMCs or T cells enriched from blood (not recorded which). CDR3 in amino acids: CASSLVGQGETQYF. CDR3 nucleotide sequence: TGTGCCAGCAGCTTAGTAGGACAGGGGGAGACCCAGTACTTC. Full variable domain (rest looked up from reference TRBV7-9 and TRBJ2-5): DTGVSQNPRHKITKRGQNVTFRCDPISEHNRLYWYRQTLGQGPEFLTYFQNEAQLEKSRLLSDRFSAERPKGSFSTLEIQRTEQGDSAMYLCASSLVGQGETQYFGPGTRLLVL.